Listed below are T cell receptor beta chains from one sample, sequenced in a study of cytomegalovirus exposure and HLA in healthy donors. The method was immunoSEQ multiplex PCR; TCRdb's version includes in-frame clones alone and lacks a portion of them. This table has 200,000 to 250,000 clones, over 80% appearing once. The sample was PBMCs. The receptors shown here come from a woman aged 40 to 55 in good health and CMV-seropositive. The conserved cysteine and the conserved F or W are not part of the CDR3 here. Rows give clone size only sometimes, using once, few, many, or a class for an expanded clone.

cdr3_length	clone_size	v_call	j_call	cdr3_aa
11	once	TRBV14	TRBJ1-2	ASTKDRGNGYT
12	-	TRBV2	TRBJ1-5	ASSDNSVNQPQH
13	once	TRBV19	TRBJ2-1	ASSIRTSGYNEQF
12	-	TRBV19	TRBJ1-5	ASSRATGSQPQH
11	-	TRBV7-9	TRBJ1-1	ASSLVENTEAF
13	-	TRBV7-3	TRBJ2-5	ASSLISGSMETQY
11	-	TRBV30	TRBJ1-5	AYSDRPYQPQH
16	-	TRBV7-2	TRBJ2-7	ASSSRRTSGSAAYEQY
15	-	TRBV7-9	TRBJ2-7	ASSSLGGQGNPYEQY
10	-	TRBV9	TRBJ1-2	ASRQGFFGYT